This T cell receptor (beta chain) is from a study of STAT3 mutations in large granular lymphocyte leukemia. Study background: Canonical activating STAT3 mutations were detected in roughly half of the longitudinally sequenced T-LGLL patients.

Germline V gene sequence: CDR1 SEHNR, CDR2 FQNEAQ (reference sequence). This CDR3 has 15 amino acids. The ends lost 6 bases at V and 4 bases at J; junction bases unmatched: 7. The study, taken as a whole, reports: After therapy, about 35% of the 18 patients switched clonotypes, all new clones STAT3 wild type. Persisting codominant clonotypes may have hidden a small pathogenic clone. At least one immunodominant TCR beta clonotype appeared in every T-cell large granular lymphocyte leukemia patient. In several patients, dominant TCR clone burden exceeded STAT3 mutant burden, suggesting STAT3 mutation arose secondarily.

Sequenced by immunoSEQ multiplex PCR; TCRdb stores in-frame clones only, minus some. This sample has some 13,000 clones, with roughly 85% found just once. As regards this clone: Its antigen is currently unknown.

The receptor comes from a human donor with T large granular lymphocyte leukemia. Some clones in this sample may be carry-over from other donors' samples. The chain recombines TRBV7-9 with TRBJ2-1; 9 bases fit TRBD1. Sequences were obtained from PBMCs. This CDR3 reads CASSWGTGIYNEQFF. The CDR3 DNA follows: TGTGCCAGCAGTTGGGGGACAGGGATTTACAATGAGCAGTTCTTC.